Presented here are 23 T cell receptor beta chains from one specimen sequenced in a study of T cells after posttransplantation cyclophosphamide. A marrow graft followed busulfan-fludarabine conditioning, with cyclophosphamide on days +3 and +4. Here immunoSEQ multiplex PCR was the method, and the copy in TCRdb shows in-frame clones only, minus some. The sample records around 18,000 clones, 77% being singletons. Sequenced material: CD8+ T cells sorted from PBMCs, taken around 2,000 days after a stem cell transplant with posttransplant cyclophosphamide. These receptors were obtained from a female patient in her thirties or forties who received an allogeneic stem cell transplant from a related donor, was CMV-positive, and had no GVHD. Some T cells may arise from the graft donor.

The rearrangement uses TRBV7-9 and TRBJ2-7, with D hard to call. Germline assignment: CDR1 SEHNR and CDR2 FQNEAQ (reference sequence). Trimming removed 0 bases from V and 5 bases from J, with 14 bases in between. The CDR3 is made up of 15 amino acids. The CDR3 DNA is TGTGCCAGCAGCTTAGCTCCCTCAATGAGAGACGAGCAGTACTTC. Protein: CASSLAPSMRDEQYF.

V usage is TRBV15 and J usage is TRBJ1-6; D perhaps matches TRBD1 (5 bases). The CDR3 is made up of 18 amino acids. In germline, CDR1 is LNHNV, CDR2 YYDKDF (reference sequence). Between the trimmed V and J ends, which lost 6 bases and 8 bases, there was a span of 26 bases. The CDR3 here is CATRDLFGGYGGDSPLHF. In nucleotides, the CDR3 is TGTGCCACCAGAGACCTCTTTGGGGGGTATGGCGGTGATTCACCCCTCCACTTT.

The chain's CDR3 is CASSLDGGAWEQFF. The DNA of the CDR3 is TGTGCCAGCAGCTTAGACGGGGGGGCCTGGGAGCAGTTCTTC. J is TRBJ2-1 and V is TRBV7-6; TRBD2 matches 8 bases. From germline, CDR1 is SGHVS and CDR2 FNYEAQ. This CDR3 spans 14 amino acids. After removal of 1 base from V and 10 bases from J, the junction contained 6 bases not matched to a gene.

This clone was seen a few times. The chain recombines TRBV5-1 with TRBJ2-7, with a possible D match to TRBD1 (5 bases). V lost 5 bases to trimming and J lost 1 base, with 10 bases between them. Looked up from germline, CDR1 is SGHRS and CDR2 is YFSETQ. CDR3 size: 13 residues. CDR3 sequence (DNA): TGCGCCAGCAGTAGTACAGGTTCCTACGAGCAGTACTTC. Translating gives CASSSTGSYEQYF. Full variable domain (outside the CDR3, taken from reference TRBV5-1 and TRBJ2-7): KAGVTQTPRYLIKTRGQQVTLSCSPISGHRSVSWYQQTPGQGLQFLFEYFSETQRNKGNFPGRFSGRQFSNSRSEMNVSTLELGDSALYLCASSSTGSYEQYFGPGTRLTVT.

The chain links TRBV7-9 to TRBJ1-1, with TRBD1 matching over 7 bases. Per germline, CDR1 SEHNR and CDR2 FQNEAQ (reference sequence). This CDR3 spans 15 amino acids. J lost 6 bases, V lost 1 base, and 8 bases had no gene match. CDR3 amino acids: CASSLVQGGWPEAFF. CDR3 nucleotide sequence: TGTGCCAGCAGCTTAGTCCAGGGGGGTTGGCCTGAAGCTTTCTTT.

The CDR3 DNA sequence: TGTGCCAGCAGCGGGGACTCCATCGAGCAGTACTTC. Amino acids: CASSGDSIEQYF. The rearrangement uses TRBV9 and TRBJ2-7; D perhaps matches TRBD2 (6 bases). The CDR3 spans 12 residues. Looked up from germline, CDR1 is SGDLS and CDR2 is YYNGEE. V was trimmed by 3 bases and J by 6 bases, leaving 10 bases between them.

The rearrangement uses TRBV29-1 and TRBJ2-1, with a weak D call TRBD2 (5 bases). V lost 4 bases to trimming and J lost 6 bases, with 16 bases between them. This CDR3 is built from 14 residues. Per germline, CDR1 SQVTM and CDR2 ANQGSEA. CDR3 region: CSVALDIILNEQFF. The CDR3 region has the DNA TGCAGCGTTGCACTAGACATTATACTCAATGAGCAGTTCTTC.

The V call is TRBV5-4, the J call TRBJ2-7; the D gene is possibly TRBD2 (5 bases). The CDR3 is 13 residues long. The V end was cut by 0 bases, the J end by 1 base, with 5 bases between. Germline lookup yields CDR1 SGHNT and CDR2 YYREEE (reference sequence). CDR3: CASSLGESYEQYF. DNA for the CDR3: TGTGCCAGCAGCTTGGGGGAGTCCTACGAGCAGTACTTC.

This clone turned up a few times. CDR3 sequence: CASSQDPLGQGGYGYTF. The CDR3 coding sequence is TGCGCCAGCAGCCAAGATCCTCTCGGACAGGGAGGCTATGGCTACACCTTC. The V call is TRBV4-1, the J call TRBJ1-2, with 8 bases fitting TRBD1. CDR3 length: 17 amino acids. The germline gives CDR1 MGHRA, CDR2 YSYEKL. With 0 bases clipped from V and 4 bases from J, the junction kept 10 bases outside the gene matches.

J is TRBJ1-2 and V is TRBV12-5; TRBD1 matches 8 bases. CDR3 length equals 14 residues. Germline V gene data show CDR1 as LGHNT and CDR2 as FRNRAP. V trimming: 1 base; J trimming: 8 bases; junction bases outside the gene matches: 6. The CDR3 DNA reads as TGTGCTAGTGGTTTGGGGCAGGGGGCGGGAGGCTACACCTTC. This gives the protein CASGLGQGAGGYTF.

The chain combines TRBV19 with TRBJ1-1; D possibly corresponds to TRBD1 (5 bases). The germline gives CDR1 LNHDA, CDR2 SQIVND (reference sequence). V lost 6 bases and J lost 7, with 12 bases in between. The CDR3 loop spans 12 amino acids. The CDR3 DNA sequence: TGTGCCAGTAGGGTCGACAGCGATGAAGCTTTCTTT. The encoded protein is CASRVDSDEAFF.

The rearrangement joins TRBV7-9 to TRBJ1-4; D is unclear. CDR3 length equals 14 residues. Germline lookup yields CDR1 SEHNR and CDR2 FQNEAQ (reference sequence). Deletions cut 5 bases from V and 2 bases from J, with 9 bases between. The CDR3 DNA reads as TGTGCCAGCAGCCCGGGGTCTACTAATGAAAAACTGTTTTTT. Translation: CASSPGSTNEKLFF.

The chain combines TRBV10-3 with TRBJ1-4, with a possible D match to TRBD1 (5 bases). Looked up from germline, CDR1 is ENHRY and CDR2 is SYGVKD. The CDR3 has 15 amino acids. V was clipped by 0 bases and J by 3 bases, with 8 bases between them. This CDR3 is CAISESRQSNEKLFF. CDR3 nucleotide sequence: TGTGCCATCAGTGAGTCTCGACAGTCTAATGAAAAACTGTTTTTT.

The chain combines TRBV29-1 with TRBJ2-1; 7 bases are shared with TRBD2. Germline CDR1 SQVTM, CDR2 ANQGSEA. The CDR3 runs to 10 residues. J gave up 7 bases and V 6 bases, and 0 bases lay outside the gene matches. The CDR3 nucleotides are TGCAGCGTGGGGGGGAATGAGCAGTTCTTC. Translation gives CSVGGNEQFF.

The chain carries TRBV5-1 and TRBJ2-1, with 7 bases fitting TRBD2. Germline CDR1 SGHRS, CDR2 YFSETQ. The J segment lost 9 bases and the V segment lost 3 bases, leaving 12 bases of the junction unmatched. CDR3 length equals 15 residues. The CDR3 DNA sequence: TGCGCCAGCAGCTCCCGGGACCCAACGGGAGGTGAGCAGTTCTTC. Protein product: CASSSRDPTGGEQFF.

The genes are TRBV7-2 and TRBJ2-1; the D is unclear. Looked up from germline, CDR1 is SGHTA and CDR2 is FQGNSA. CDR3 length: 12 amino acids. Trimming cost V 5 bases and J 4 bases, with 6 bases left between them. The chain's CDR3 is CASSHRYNEQFF. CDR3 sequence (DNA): TGTGCCAGCAGCCATAGATACAATGAGCAGTTCTTC. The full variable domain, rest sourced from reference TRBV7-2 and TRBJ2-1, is GAGVSQSPSNKVTEKGKDVELRCDPISGHTALYWYRQSLGQGLEFLIYFQGNSAPDKSGLPSDRFSAERTGGSVSTLTIQRTQQEDSAVYLCASSHRYNEQFFGPGTRLTVL.

For the CDR3, the DNA is TGTGCCAGCAGCCCTGGGACAGGGGCGCTCTACGAGCAGTACTTC. It encodes CASSPGTGALYEQYF. The chain is built from TRBV5-8 and TRBJ2-7; 10 bases fit TRBD1. The germline V gene has CDR1 SGHTS and CDR2 YDEGEE. This CDR3 contains 15 residues. J gave up 3 bases and V 4 bases, and 7 bases lay outside the gene matches.

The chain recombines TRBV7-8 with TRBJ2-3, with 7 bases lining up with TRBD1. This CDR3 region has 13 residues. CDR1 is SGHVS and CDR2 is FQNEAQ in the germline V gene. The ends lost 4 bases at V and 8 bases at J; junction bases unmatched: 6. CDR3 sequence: CASSSIQGSTQYF. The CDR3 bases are TGTGCCAGCAGCTCTATACAGGGGAGTACGCAGTATTTT. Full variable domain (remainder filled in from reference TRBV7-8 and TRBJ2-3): GAGVSQSPRYKVAKRGQDVALRCDPISGHVSLFWYQQALGQGPEFLTYFQNEAQLDKSGLPSDRFFAERPEGSVSTLKIQRTQQEDSAVYLCASSSIQGSTQYFGPGTRLTVL.

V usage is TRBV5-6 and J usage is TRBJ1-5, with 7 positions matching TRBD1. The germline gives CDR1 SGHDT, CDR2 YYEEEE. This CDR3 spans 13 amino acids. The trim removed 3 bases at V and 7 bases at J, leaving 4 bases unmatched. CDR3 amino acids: CASSSTGAQPQHF. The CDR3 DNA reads TGTGCCAGCAGCTCTACAGGGGCCCAGCCCCAGCATTTT.

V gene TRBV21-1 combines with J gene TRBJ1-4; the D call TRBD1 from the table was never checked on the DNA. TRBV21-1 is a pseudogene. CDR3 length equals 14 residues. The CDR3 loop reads CAIPLQGNHEKLFF. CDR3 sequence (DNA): TGTGCCATCCCTTTACAGGGCAACCATGAAAAACTGTTTTTT.

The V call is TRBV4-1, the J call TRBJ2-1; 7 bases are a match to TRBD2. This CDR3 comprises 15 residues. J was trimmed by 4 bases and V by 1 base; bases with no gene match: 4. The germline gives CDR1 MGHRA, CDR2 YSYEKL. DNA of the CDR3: TGCGCCAGCAGCCAAGTTGGGGGGGGATACAATGAGCAGTTCTTC. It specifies CASSQVGGGYNEQFF.

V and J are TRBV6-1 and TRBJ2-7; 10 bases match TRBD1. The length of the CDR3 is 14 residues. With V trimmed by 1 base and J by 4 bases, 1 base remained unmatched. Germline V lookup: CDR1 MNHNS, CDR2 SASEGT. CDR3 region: CASSEGQGAYEQYF. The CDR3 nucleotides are TGTGCCAGCAGTGAAGGACAGGGGGCTTACGAGCAGTACTTC.

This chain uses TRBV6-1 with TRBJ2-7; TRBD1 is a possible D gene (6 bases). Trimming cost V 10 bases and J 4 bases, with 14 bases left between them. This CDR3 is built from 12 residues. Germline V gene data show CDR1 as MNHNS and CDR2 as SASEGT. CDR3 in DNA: TGTGCCATTCGGGACATGGGTTACGAGCAGTACTTC. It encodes CAIRDMGYEQYF.